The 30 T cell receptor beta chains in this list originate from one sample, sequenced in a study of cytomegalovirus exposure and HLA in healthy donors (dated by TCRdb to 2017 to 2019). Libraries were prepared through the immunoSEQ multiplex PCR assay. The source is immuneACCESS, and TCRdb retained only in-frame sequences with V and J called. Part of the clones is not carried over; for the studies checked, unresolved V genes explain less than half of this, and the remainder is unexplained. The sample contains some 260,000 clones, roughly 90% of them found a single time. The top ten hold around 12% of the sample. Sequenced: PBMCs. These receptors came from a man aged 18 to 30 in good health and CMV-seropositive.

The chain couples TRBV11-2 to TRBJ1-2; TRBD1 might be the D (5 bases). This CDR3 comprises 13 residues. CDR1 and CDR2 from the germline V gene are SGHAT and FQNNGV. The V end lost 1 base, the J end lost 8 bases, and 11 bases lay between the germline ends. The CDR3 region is CASSLGSRDGYTF. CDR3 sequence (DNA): TGTGCCAGCAGCTTAGGCTCCAGGGACGGCTACACCTTC.

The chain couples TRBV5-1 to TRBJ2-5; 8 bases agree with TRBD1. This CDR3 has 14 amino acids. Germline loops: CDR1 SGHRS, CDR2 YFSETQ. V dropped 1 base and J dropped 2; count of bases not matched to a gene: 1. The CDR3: CASSLYRGQETQYF. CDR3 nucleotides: TGCGCCAGCAGCTTGTACAGGGGGCAAGAGACCCAGTACTTC.

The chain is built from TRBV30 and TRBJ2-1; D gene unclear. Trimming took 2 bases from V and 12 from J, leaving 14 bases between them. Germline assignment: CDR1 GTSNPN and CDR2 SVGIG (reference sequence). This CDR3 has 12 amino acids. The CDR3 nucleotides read TGTGCCTGGAGTCCCACGCCGGGTGGGCAGTTCTTC. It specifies CAWSPTPGGQFF.

CDR3 in amino acids: CASRDSQGRDYEQYF. CDR3 nucleotides: TGTGCCAGCAGAGATTCACAGGGGAGGGACTACGAGCAGTACTTC. This chain links TRBV5-6 with TRBJ2-7; D is possibly TRBD1 or TRBD2 (7 bases each). Trimming pared 5 bases from V and 3 bases from J, leaving 18 bases between. Germline V gene data show CDR1 as SGHDT and CDR2 as YYEEEE. This CDR3 contains 15 residues.

The CDR3 is CASSLSWITDTQYF. DNA of the CDR3: TGTGCCAGCAGCTTATCCTGGATCACAGATACGCAGTATTTT. The chain carries TRBV7-2 and TRBJ2-3; no firm D call. The V and J ends lost 2 bases and 2 bases respectively, with 8 bases between them. This CDR3 has 14 residues. Per germline, CDR1 SGHTA and CDR2 FQGNSA.

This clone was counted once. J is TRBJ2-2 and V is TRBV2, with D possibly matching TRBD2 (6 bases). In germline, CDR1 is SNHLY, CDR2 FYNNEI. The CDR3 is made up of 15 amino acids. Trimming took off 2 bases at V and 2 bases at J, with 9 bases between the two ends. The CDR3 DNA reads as TGTGCCAGCAGTGAACTCGGGAGAAACACCGGGGAGCTGTTTTTT. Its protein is CASSELGRNTGELFF. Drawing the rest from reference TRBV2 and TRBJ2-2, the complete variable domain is EPEVTQTPSHQVTQMGQEVILRCVPISNHLYFYWYRQILGQKVEFLVSFYNNEISEKSEIFDDQFSVERPDGSNFTLKIRSTKLEDSAMYFCASSELGRNTGELFFGEGSRLTVL.

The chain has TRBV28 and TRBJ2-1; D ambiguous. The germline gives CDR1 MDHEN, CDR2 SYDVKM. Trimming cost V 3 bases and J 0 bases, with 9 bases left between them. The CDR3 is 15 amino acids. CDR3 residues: CASSFGAASYNEQFF. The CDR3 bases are TGTGCCAGCAGTTTCGGCGCGGCCTCCTACAATGAGCAGTTCTTC.

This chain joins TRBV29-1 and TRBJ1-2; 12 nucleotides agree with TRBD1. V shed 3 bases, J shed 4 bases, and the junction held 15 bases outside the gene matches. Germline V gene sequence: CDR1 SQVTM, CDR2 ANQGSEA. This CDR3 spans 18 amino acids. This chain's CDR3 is CSVDMTGDRGRLGYGYTF. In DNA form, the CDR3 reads TGCAGCGTTGATATGACCGGGGACAGGGGGCGCCTGGGCTATGGCTACACCTTC.

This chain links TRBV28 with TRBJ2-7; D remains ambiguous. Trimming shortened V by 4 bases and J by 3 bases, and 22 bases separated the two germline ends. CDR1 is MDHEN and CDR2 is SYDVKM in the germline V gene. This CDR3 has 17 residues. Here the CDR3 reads CASSSPDRQRLGYEQYF. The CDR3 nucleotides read TGTGCCAGCAGTTCCCCCGATAGGCAGCGACTGGGCTACGAGCAGTACTTC.

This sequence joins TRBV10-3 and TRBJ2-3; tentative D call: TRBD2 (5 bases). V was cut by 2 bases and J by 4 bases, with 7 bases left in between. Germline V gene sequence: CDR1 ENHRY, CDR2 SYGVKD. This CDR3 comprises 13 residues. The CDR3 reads CAISEGSPDTQYF. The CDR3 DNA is TGTGCCATCAGTGAGGGGAGCCCAGATACGCAGTATTTT.

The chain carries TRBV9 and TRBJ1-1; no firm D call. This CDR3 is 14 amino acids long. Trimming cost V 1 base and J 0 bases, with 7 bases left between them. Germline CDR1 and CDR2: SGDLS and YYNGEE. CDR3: CASSVSRVNTEAFF. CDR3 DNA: TGTGCCAGCAGCGTATCTCGGGTGAACACTGAAGCTTTCTTT.

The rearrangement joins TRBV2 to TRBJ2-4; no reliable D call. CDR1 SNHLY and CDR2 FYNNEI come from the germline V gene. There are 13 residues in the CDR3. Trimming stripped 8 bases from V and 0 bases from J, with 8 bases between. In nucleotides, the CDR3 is TGTGCCAGCTCCTCGCTAGCCAAAAACATTCAGTACTTC. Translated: CASSSLAKNIQYF.

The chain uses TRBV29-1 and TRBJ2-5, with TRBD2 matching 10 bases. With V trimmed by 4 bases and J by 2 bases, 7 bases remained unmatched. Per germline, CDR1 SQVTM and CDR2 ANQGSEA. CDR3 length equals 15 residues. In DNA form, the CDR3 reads TGCAGCGTTGCTGGCCTAGCGGGAGTTCAAGAGACCCAGTACTTC. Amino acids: CSVAGLAGVQETQYF.

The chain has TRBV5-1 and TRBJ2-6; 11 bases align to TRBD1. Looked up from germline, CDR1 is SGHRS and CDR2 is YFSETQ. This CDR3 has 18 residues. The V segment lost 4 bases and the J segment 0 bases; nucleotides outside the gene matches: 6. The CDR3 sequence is CASSNAGTGGSGANVLTF. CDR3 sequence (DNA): TGCGCCAGCAGCAATGCCGGGACAGGGGGCTCTGGGGCCAACGTCCTGACTTTC.

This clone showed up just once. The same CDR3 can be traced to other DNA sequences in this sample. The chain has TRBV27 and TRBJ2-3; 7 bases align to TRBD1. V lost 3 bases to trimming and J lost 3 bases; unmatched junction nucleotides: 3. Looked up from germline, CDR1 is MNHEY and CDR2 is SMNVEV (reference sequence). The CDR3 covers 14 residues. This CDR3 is CASSFGRGTDTQYF. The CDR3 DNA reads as TGTGCCAGCAGTTTTGGCAGGGGGACAGATACGCAGTATTTT.

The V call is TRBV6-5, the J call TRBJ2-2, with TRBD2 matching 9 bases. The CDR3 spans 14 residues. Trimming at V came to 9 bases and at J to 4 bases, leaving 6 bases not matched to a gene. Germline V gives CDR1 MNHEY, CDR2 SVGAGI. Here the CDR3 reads CASIAGASTGELFF. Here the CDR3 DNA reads TGTGCCAGTATAGCGGGAGCTAGCACCGGGGAGCTGTTTTTT.

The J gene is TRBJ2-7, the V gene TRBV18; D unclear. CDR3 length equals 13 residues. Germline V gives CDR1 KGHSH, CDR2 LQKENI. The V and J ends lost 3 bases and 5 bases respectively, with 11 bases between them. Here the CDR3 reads CASSPMAVDEQYF. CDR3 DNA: TGTGCCAGCTCACCCATGGCGGTGGACGAGCAGTACTTC. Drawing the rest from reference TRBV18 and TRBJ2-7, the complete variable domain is NAGVMQNPRHLVRRRGQEARLRCSPMKGHSHVYWYRQLPEEGLKFMVYLQKENIIDESGMPKERFSAEFPKEGPSILRIQQVVRGDSAAYFCASSPMAVDEQYFGPGTRLTVT.

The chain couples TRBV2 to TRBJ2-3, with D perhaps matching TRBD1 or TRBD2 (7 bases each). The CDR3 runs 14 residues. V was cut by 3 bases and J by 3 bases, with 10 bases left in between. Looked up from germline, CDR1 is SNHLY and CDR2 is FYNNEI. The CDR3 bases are TGTGCCAGCAGTGATCAGGGGGGGACAGATACGCAGTATTTT. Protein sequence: CASSDQGGTDTQYF.

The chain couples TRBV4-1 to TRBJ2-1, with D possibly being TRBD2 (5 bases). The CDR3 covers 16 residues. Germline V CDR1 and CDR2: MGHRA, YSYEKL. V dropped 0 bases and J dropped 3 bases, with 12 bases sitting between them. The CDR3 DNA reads TGCGCCAGCAGCCAAGACCTAACGGGATTCTACAATGAGCAGTTCTTC. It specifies CASSQDLTGFYNEQFF.

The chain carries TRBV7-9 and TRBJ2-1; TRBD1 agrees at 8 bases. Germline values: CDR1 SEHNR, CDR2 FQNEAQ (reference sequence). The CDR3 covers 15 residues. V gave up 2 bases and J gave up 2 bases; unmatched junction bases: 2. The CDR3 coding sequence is TGTGCCAGCAGCTTAAGACAGGGGACCTACAATGAGCAGTTCTTC. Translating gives CASSLRQGTYNEQFF.

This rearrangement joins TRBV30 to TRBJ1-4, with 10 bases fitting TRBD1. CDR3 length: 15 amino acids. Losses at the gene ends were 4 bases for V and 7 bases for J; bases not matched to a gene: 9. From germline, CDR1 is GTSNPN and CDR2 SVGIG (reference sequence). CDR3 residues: CAWTRGQGEVEKLFF. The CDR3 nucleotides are TGTGCCTGGACCCGCGGACAGGGGGAAGTTGAAAAACTGTTTTTT.

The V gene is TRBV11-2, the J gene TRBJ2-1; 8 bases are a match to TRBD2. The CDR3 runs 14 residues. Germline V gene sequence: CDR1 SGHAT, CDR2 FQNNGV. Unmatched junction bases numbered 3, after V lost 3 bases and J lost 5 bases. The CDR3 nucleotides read TGTGCCAGCAGCTTTTCGACTAGCGACAATGAGCAGTTCTTC. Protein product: CASSFSTSDNEQFF.

This chain's CDR3 is CASRPSPGGHNEQFF. CDR3 bases: TGTGCCAGCAGACCCTCGCCTGGTGGTCACAATGAGCAGTTCTTC. This sequence joins TRBV6-6 and TRBJ2-1; D unclear. Trimming removed 6 bases from V and 5 bases from J, with 17 bases in between. CDR3 length: 15 residues. Germline-derived CDR1 and CDR2 are MNHNY and SVGAGI (reference sequence).

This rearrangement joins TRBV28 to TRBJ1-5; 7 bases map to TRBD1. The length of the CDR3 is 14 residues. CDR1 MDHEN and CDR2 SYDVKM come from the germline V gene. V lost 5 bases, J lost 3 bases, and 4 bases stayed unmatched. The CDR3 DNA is TGTGCCAGCAGTACAGGGACAGTCAATCAGCCCCAGCATTTT. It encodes CASSTGTVNQPQHF.

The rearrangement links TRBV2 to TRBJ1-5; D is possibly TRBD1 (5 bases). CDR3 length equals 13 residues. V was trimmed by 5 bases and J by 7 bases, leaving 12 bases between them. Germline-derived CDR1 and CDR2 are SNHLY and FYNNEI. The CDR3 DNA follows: TGTGCCAGCAGTTGGGGGGGGGAACAGCCCCAGCATTTT. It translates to CASSWGGEQPQHF. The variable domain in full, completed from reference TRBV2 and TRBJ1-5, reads EPEVTQTPSHQVTQMGQEVILRCVPISNHLYFYWYRQILGQKVEFLVSFYNNEISEKSEIFDDQFSVERPDGSNFTLKIRSTKLEDSAMYFCASSWGGEQPQHFGDGTRLSIL.

The CDR3 DNA reads TGTGCCAGCAGCCGGACGGGGGTTGAAAAACTGTTTTTT. It encodes CASSRTGVEKLFF. The chain combines TRBV11-2 with TRBJ1-4, with a weak D call TRBD1 (5 bases). Per germline, CDR1 SGHAT and CDR2 FQNNGV. This CDR3 is built from 13 residues. Trimming took 5 bases from V and 7 from J, leaving 11 bases between them. The full variable domain, with the rest looked up from reference TRBV11-2 and TRBJ1-4, is EAGVAQSPRYKIIEKRQSVAFWCNPISGHATLYWYQQILGQGPKLLIQFQNNGVVDDSQLPKDRFSAERLKGVDSTLKIQPAKLEDSAVYLCASSRTGVEKLFFGSGTQLSVL.

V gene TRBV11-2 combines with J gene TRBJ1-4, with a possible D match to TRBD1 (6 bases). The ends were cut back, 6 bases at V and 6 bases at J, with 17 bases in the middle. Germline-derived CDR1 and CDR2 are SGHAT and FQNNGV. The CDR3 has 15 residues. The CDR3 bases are TGTGCCAGCAGTCCTACAGGGTCCCTTTATGAAAAACTGTTTTTT. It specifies CASSPTGSLYEKLFF.

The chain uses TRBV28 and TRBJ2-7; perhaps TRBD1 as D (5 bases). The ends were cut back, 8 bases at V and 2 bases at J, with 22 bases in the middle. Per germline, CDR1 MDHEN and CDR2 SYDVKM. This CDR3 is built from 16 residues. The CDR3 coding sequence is TGTGCCAGCTCACCTGGGGCCTTCCCCTACCCCTACGAGCAGTACTTC. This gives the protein CASSPGAFPYPYEQYF.

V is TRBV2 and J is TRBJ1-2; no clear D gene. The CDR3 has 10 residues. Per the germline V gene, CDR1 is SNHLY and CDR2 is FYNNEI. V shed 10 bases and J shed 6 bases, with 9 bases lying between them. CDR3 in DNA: TGTGCCATCACAGAGAATGGCTACACCTTC. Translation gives CAITENGYTF.

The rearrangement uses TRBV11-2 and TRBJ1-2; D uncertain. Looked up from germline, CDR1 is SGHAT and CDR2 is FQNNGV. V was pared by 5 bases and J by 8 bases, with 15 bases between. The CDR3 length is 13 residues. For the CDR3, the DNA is TGTGCCAGCAGCAGTTCCGGGCCCTACGGCTACACCTTC. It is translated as CASSSSGPYGYTF.